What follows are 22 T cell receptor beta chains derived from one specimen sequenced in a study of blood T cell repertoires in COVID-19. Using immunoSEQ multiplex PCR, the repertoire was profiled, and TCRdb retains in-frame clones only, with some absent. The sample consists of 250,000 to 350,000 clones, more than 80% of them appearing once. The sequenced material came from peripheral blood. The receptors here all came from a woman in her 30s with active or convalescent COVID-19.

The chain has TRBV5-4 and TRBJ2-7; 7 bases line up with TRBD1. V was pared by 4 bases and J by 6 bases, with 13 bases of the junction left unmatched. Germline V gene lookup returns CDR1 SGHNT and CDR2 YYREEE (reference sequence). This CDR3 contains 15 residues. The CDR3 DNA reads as TGTGCCAGCAGCCCCGGGGAGAGGGGGCTTTCCGAGCAGTACTTC. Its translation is CASSPGERGLSEQYF.

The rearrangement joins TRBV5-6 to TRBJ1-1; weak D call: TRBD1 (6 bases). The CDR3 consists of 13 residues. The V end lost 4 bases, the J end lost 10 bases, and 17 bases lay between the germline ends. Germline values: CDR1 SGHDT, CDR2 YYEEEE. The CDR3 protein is CASSPAGGRGAFF. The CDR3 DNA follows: TGTGCCAGCAGCCCAGCGGGGGGCAGGGGAGCTTTCTTT.

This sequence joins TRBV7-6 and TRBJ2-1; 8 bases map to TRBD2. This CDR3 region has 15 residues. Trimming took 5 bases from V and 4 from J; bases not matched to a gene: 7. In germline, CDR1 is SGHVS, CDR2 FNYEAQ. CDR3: CASSIGVAGYNEQFF. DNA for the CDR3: TGTGCCAGCAGCATAGGGGTAGCGGGGTACAATGAGCAGTTCTTC.

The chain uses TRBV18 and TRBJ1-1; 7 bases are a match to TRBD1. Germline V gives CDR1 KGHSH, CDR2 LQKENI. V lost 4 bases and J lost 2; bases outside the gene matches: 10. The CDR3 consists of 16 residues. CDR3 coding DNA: TGTGCCAGCTCACGGGCATTGGGGACAGCAAACACTGAAGCTTTCTTT. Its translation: CASSRALGTANTEAFF.

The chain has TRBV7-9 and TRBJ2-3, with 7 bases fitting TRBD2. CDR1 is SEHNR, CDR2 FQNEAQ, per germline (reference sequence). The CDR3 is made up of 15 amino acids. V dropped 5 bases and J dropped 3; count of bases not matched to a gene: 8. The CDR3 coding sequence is TGTGCCAGCAGCCTTCAACTAGCGAGAACAGATACGCAGTATTTT. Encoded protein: CASSLQLARTDTQYF.

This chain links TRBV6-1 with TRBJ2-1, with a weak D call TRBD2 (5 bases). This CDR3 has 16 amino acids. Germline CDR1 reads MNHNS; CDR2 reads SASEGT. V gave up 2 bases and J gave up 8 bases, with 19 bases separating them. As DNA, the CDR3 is TGTGCCAGCAGTGAAACGAGGGTGGTAAATAAGGATGAGCAGTTCTTC. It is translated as CASSETRVVNKDEQFF.

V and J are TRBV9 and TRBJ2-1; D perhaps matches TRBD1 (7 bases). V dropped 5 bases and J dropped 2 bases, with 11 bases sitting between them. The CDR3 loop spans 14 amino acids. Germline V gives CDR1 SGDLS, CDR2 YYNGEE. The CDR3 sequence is CASSGGTAYNEQFF. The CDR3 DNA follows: TGTGCCAGCAGTGGGGGGACAGCCTACAATGAGCAGTTCTTC.

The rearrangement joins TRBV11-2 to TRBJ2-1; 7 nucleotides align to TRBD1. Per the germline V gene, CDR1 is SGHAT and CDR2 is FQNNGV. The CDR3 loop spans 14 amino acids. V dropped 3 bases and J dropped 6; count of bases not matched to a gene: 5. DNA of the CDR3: TGTGCCAGCAGCTTTAGGGCAGGGGGCAATGAGCAGTTCTTC. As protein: CASSFRAGGNEQFF.

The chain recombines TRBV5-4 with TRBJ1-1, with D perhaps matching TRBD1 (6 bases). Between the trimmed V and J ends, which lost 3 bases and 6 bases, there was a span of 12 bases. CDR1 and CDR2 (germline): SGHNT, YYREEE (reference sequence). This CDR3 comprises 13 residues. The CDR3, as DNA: TGTGCCAGCAGCTCCACAGGGAGGGCTGAAGCTTTCTTT. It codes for CASSSTGRAEAFF.

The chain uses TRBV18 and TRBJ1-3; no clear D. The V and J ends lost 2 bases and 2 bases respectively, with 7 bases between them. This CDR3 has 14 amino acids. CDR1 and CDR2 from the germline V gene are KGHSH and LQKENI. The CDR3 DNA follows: TGTGCCAGCTCACCATCGGCGGCTGGAAACACCATATATTTT. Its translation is CASSPSAAGNTIYF.

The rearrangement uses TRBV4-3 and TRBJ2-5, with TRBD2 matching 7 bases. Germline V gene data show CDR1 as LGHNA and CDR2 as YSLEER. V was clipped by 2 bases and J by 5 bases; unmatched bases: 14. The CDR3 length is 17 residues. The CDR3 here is CASSQSGGGIASETQYF. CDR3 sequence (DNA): TGCGCCAGCAGCCAATCTGGGGGGGGAATCGCATCGGAGACCCAGTACTTC.

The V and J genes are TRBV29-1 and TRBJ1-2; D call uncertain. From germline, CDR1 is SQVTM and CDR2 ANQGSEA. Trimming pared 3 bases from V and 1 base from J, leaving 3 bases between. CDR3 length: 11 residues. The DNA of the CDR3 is TGCAGCGTTGACGTTAACTATGGCTACACCTTC. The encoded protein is CSVDVNYGYTF.

The CDR3 region is CASSDGTAQTNQPQHF. CDR3 coding DNA: TGTGCCAGCAGCGACGGGACAGCCCAGACGAATCAGCCCCAGCATTTT. The rearrangement joins TRBV11-2 to TRBJ1-5; 7 bases agree with TRBD1. The CDR3 runs to 16 residues. The V gene end was trimmed by 5 bases and the J gene end by 4 bases; junction bases not matched to a gene: 11. Germline V gives CDR1 SGHAT, CDR2 FQNNGV.

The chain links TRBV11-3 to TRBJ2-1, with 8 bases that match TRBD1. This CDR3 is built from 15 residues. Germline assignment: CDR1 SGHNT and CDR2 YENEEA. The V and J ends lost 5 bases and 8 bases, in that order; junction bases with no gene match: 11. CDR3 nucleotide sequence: TGTGCCAGCAGCCGCCTCGGGACAGGCCCCCATGAGCAGTTCTTC. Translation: CASSRLGTGPHEQFF.

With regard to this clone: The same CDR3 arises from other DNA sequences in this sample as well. As DNA, the CDR3 is TGTGCCAGCAGCTTGGATCGGGTCGGAAACACCATATATTTT. It codes for CASSLDRVGNTIYF. The chain uses TRBV5-4 and TRBJ1-3; no definite D call. Germline CDR1 reads SGHNT; CDR2 reads YYREEE (reference sequence). The ends were cut back, 0 bases at V and 4 bases at J, with 8 bases in the middle. The CDR3 extends over 14 amino acids. Complete variable domain (other parts from reference TRBV5-4 and TRBJ1-3): ETGVTQSPTHLIKTRGQQVTLRCSSQSGHNTVSWYQQALGQGPQFIFQYYREEENGRGNFPPRFSGLQFPNYSSELNVNALELDDSALYLCASSLDRVGNTIYFGEGSWLTVV.

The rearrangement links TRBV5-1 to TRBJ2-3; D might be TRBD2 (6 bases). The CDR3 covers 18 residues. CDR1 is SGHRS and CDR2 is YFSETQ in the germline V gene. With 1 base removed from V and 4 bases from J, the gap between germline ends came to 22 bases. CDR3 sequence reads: CASSLLGTLAAFADTQYF. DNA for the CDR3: TGCGCCAGCAGCTTGCTGGGGACTTTAGCGGCCTTTGCAGATACGCAGTATTTT. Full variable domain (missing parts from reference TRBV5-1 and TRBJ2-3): KAGVTQTPRYLIKTRGQQVTLSCSPISGHRSVSWYQQTPGQGLQFLFEYFSETQRNKGNFPGRFSGRQFSNSRSEMNVSTLELGDSALYLCASSLLGTLAAFADTQYFGPGTRLTVL.

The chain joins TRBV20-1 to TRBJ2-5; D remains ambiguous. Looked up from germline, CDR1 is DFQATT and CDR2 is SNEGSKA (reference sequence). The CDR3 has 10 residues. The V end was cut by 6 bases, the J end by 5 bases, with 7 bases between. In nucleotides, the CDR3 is TGCAGTGCGCGGTGGGAGACCCAGTACTTC. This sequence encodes CSARWETQYF.

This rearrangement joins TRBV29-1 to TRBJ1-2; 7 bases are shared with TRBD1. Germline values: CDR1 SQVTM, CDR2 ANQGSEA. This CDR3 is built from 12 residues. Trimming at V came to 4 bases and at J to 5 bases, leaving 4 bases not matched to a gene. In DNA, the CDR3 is TGCAGCGTTGCGGCAGGGGGGTATGGCTACACCTTC. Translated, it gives CSVAAGGYGYTF.

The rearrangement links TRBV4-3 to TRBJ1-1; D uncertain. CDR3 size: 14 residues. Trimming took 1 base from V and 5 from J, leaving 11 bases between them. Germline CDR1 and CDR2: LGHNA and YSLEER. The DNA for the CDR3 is TGCGCCAGCAGCCAAGCCGAGGGTGGGACTGAAGCTTTCTTT. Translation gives CASSQAEGGTEAFF.

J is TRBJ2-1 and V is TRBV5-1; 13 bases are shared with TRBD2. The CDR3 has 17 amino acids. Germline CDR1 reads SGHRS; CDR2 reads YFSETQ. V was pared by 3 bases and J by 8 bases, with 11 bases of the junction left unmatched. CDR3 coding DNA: TGCGCCAGCAGCTCCGGGACTAGCGGGGCTCAGGTAGATGAGCAGTTCTTC. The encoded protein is CASSSGTSGAQVDEQFF. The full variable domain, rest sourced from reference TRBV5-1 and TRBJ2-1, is KAGVTQTPRYLIKTRGQQVTLSCSPISGHRSVSWYQQTPGQGLQFLFEYFSETQRNKGNFPGRFSGRQFSNSRSEMNVSTLELGDSALYLCASSSGTSGAQVDEQFFGPGTRLTVL.

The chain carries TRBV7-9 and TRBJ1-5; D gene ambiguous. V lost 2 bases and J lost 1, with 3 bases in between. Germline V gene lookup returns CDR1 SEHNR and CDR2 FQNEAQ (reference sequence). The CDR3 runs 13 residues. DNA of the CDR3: TGTGCCAGCAGCTTAAGCAGCAATCAGCCCCAGCATTTT. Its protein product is CASSLSSNQPQHF. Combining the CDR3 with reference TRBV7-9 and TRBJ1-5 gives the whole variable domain DTGVSQNPRHKITKRGQNVTFRCDPISEHNRLYWYRQTLGQGPEFLTYFQNEAQLEKSRLLSDRFSAERPKGSFSTLEIQRTEQGDSAMYLCASSLSSNQPQHFGDGTRLSIL.

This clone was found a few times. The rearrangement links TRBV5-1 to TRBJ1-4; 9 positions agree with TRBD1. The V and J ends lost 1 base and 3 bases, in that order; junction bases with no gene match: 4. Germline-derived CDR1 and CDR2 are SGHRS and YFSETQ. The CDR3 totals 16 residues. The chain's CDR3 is CASSLSGTGSNEKLFF. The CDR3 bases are TGCGCCAGCAGCTTGTCAGGGACAGGGTCTAATGAAAAACTGTTTTTT. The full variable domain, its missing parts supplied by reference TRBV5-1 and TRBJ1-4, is KAGVTQTPRYLIKTRGQQVTLSCSPISGHRSVSWYQQTPGQGLQFLFEYFSETQRNKGNFPGRFSGRQFSNSRSEMNVSTLELGDSALYLCASSLSGTGSNEKLFFGSGTQLSVL.